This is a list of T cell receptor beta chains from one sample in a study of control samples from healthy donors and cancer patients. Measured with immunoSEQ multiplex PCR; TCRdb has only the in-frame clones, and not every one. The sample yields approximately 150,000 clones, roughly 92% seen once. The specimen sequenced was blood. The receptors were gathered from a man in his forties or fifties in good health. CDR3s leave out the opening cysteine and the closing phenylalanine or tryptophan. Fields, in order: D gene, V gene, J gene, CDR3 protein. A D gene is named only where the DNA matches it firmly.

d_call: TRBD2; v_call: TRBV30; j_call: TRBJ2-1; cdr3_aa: AWTLAGGGDEQF
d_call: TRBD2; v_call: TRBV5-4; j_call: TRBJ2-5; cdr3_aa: ASSSATSGTQETQY
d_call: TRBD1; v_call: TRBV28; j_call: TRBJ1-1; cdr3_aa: ASSTTGGGPEAF
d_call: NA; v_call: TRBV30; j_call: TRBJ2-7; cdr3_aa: AWSVRRGQRIYEQY
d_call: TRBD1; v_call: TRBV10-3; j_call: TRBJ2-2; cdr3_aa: AIRTGGTGDTGELF
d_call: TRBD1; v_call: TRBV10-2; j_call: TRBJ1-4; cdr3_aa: ASSDPGTGATELF
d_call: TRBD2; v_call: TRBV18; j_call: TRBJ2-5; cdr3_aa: ASSPGLAETQY
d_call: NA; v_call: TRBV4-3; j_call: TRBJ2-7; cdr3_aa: ASSQEPASYEQY
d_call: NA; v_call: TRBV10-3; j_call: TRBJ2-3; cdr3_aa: AISESMIQDSETTDTQY
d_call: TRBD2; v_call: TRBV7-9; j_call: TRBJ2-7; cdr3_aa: ASSRTSAEQY
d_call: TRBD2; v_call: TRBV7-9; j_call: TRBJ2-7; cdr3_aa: ASSLGLAETYEQY
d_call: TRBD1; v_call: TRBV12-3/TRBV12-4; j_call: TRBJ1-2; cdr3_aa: ASSLVDRGGYT
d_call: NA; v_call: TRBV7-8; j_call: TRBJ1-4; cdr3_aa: ASSLGGREKLF
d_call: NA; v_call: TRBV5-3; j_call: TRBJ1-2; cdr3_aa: ARSLRRAGHTFYGYT
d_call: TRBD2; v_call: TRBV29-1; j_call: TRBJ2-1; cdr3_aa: SVRIEAGRNEQF
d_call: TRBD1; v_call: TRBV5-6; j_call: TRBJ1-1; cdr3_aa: ASSLLGTGDMSTEAF
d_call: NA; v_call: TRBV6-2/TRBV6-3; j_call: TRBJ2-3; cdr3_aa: ASSPGPRTDTQY
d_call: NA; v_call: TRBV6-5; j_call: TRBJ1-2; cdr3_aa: ASSYQFGEHYGYT
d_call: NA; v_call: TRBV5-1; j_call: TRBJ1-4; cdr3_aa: ASRHGGELF
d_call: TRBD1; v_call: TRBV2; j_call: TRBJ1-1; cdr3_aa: ASSPERTGANTEAF
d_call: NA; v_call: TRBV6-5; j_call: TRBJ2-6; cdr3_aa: ASSNTGPGANVLT
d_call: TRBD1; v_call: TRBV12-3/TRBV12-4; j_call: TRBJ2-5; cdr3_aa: ASSPRGKTQY
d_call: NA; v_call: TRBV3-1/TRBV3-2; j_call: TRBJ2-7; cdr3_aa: ASSQFHSSYEQY
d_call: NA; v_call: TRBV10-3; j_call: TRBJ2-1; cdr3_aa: AISESWAGSHNEQF
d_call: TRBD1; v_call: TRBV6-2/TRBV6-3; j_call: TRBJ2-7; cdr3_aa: ASSSRQGNEQY
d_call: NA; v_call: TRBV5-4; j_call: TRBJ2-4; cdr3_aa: ASRPRRGSAKNIQY
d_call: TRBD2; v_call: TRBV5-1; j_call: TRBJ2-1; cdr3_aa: ASSLTQGLAGSYNEQF
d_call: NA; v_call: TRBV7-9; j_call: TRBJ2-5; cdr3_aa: ASSFAAETQY
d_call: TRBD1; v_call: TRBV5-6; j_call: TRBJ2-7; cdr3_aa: ASSLGGGQGAYEQY
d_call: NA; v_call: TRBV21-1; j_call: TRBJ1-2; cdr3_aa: ASIVPRIGGGYT
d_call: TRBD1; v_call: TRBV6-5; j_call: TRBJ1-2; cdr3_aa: ASSTRDSTFYGYT
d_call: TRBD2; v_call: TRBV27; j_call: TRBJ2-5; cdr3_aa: ASSSRSSGSTRETQY
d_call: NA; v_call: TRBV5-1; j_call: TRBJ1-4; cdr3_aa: ASSWKPNEKLF
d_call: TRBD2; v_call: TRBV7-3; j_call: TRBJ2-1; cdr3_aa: ASTRGGGPFDEQF
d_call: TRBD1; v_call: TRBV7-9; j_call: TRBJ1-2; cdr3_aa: ASRQGNSNYGYT
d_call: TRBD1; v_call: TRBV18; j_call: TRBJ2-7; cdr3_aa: ASSPRTGGFNEQY
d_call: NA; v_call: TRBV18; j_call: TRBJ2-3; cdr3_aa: ASSSGVTTDTQY
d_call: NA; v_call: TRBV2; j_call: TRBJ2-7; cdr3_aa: ASRLTQGVYEQY
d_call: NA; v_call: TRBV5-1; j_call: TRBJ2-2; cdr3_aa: ASSLEQGYNTGELF
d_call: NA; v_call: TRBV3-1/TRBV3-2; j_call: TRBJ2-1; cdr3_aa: ASSQTRLAFDEQF
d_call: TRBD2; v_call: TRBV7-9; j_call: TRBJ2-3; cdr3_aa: ASSAGTSGRNTQY
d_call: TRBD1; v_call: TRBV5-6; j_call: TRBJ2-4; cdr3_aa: ASSAVGQGIQY
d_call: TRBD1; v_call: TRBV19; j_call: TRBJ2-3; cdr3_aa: ATPPDRATDTQY
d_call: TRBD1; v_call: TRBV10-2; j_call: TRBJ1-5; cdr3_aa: ASSPSIDRGNQPQH
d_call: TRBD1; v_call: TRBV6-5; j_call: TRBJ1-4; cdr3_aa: ASVWGQGAEKLF